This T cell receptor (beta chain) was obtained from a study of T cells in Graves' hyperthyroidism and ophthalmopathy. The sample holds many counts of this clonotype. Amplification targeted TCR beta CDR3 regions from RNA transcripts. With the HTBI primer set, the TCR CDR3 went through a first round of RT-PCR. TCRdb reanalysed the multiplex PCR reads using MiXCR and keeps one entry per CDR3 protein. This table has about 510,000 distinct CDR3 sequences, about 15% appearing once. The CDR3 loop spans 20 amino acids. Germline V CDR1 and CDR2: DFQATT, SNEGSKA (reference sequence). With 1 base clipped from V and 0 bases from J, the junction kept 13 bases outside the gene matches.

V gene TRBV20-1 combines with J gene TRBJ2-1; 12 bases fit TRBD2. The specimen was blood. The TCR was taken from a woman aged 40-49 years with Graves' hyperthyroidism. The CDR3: CSARGSPLAGGSLSYNEQFF. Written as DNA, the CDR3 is TGCAGTGCTAGAGGTTCCCCCCTAGCGGGAGGGTCCCTCTCCTACAATGAGCAGTTCTTC.